This T cell receptor (beta chain) was identified in a study of blood T cell repertoires in COVID-19. The wider study: The United States, Italy and Spain were the sources of the acute and convalescent COVID-19 samples.

Methods used by the authors: Reference gene primers were amplified, and this amplification served to estimate nucleated cell counts. The protocol was immunoSEQ multiplex PCR, while the TCRdb copy is restricted to in-frame clones and leaves out a portion. V and J calls and clone size are copied from that table; D and trimming were computed from the DNA. The sample carries about 99,000 clones, over 85% recorded once. CDR3 length equals 16 residues. V was clipped by 2 bases and J by 5 bases; unmatched bases: 8. The germline V gene has CDR1 SGHNT and CDR2 YENEEA. The sequenced sample was peripheral blood. The chain has TRBV11-3 and TRBJ2-1; 8 bases match TRBD2. The source of this sequence is an elderly woman in a cohort sampled during active COVID-19. CDR3 sequence reads: CASSLLSSGGHNEQFF. In DNA form, the CDR3 reads TGTGCCAGCAGCTTATTGAGCAGCGGGGGACACAATGAGCAGTTCTTC.